This T cell receptor beta chain was recovered during a study of blood T cell repertoires in COVID-19 (dated by TCRdb to 2018 to 2020). In the study overall: Samples from collaborators originated in the United States, Italy and Spain and spanned both the acute and convalescent phases of COVID-19. The prospective study material was composed of cDNA or gDNA derived from T cells, B-cell-depleted T cells, or PBMCs. Deeply sampled blood TCRbeta repertoires from subjects exposed to, actively infected with, or recovered from COVID-19 were included in the dataset. The repertoires were made available in a free public database intended to serve as a resource for research on the immune response to SARS-CoV-2. Samples came from the ongoing ImmuneRACE study (first 160 participants) plus 1,254 subjects from 6 global collaborators. Sample metadata almost always included a de-identified subject ID, COVID-19 status, age in years and sex. Where available, HLA class I and class II types were taken from metadata supplied by the sample provider and were not determined by assay-based typing.

TCRbeta CDR3 regions were amplified from genomic DNA by means of the immunoSEQ Assay, a bias-controlled multiplex PCR. In the authors' own workflow: The number of nucleated cells in each sample was estimated from the amplification of reference gene primers within the assay. Sequence reads were collapsed and filtered to measure the absolute abundance of every unique TCRbeta CDR3 rearrangement. For each sample, productive Simpson clonality was calculated by taking the square root of Simpson's diversity index across productive rearrangements. TCRdb took this table from immuneACCESS and kept in-frame rearrangements with V and J called. Such tables lack part of the clones; where checked against another copy, unresolved V genes explain under half of the gap, and the rest is unexplained. For V, J and clone size, that table is used; D and trimming come from the DNA. The sample table contains tens of thousands of clones; only one count was recorded for 88% of them. In total, the top ten clones hold approximately 45% of the sample.

Via the germline V gene, CDR1 is MNHEY and CDR2 SVGAGI. The CDR3 spans 15 residues, from the cysteine through the phenylalanine. The retained sequence is limited to the CDR3, 45 bases, with the frame set at the first base. Trimming removed 5 bases from V and 1 base from J, leaving 12 bases between the germline ends. Study-wide conclusions, independent of this receptor: Clinical and demographic metadata were provided uncurated, with the amount varying by source and participant.

Remarks on this clone: The specificity of this receptor is unknown. There are no base qualities to consult, and no much larger clone falls within one base.

The collaborating institutions used their own protocols to collect whole blood in K2EDTA tubes. For TCRbeta analysis, collaborators shipped samples in one of three forms: frozen whole blood, isolated PBMCs, or DNA extracted from either of those sample types. The sequence derives from a human donor in a cohort sampled during active COVID-19. The specimen sequenced was peripheral blood. The chain links TRBV6-5 with TRBJ1-3; too little of a D gene remains to name it. The DNA is as follows: TGTGCCAGCAGTCCCTGGTTGACTTCTGGAAACACCATATATTTT. The resulting protein is CASSPWLTSGNTIYF.